In its sample, the clone carrying this T cell receptor beta chain was seen many times. The source of the sample is a study of blood T cells in healthy people across ages. A second PCR of about 6 to 12 cycles used a sample-barcoded 5' primer and a J-beta primer mix. TCRdb used MiXCR to reprocess the 5' RACE reads, holding one entry per CDR3 protein. The sample shows hundreds of thousands of distinct CDR3 sequences, 25% to 30% of them seen only once. The ends lost 0 bases at V and 0 bases at J; junction bases unmatched: 5. This CDR3 is 18 amino acids long. Germline CDR1 SGHTA, CDR2 FQGNSA. The rearrangement links TRBV7-2 to TRBJ1-6; 7 bases are shared with TRBD1. Sequencing was done on a sample of blood. The TCR sequence derives from a woman older than 75 in good health. The CDR3 nucleotides are TGTGCCAGCAGCTTAGCGTTGGCAGGGGGCTCCTATAATTCACCCCTCCACTTT. Its translation is CASSLALAGGSYNSPLHF. The full variable domain, its missing parts supplied by reference TRBV7-2 and TRBJ1-6, is GAGVSQSPSNKVTEKGKDVELRCDPISGHTALYWYRQSLGQGLEFLIYFQGNSAPDKSGLPSDRFSAERTGGSVSTLTIQRTQQEDSAVYLCASSLALAGGSYNSPLHFGNGTRLTVT.